The source of this T cell receptor (beta chain) is a study of breast tumors, draining lymph nodes, adjacent tissues. CDR3 size: 15 residues. Per the germline V gene, CDR1 is LNHDA and CDR2 is SQIVND (reference sequence). The V and J ends lost 4 bases and 0 bases respectively, with 9 bases between them. TCRdb independently ran MiXCR on the multiplex PCR reads; one entry per CDR3 protein. The table shows 60,000 to 75,000 distinct CDR3 sequences, with approximately 62% occurring only once. The source is a female donor with breast cancer. Some clones in this sample may be carry-over from other donors' samples. Sequencing was carried out using breast tumor tissue. This chain uses TRBV19 with TRBJ1-4; D ambiguous. The chain's CDR3 is CASSKRRATNEKLFF. The CDR3 region has the DNA TGTGCCAGTAGTAAGAGGCGGGCAACTAATGAAAAACTGTTTTTT. Using reference TRBV19 and TRBJ1-4 for the parts outside the CDR3, the full variable domain is DGGITQSPKYLFRKEGQNVTLSCEQNLNHDAMYWYRQDPGQGLRLIYYSQIVNDFQKGDIAEGYSVSREKKESFPLTVTSAQKNPTAFYLCASSKRRATNEKLFFGSGTQLSVL.